This TCR beta chain was obtained from a study of blood T cell repertoires in COVID-19. Per the study methods: Amplification with reference gene primers provided the estimates of nucleated cell counts. Sequencing used immunoSEQ multiplex PCR; TCRdb keeps in-frame clones, though not all of them. V, J and clone size are taken as reported in that table, and D and trimming were inferred from the DNA itself. Of about 670,000 clones listed, more than 80% are singletons. The CDR3 is made up of 13 amino acids. Germline assignment: CDR1 MNHEY and CDR2 SMNVEV (reference sequence). Trimming removed 4 bases from V and 2 bases from J, with 7 bases in between.

This chain uses TRBV27 with TRBJ2-3; D is unclear. Source material: peripheral blood. This receptor was obtained from a woman under 30 with acute or convalescent COVID-19. CDR3 protein: CASSSYTTDTQYF. DNA of the CDR3: TGTGCCAGCAGTTCTTACACCACAGATACGCAGTATTTT.